Each of the 8 T cell receptor beta chains below was sequenced from the same sample in a study of cytomegalovirus exposure and HLA in healthy donors. Sequenced by immunoSEQ multiplex PCR; TCRdb stores in-frame clones only, minus some. The sample has some 110,000 clones; 86% are singletons. Input material: PBMCs. All receptors come from a man aged 18-30 years in good health and CMV-seronegative.

This chain links TRBV29-1 with TRBJ2-1; TRBD1 aligns across 9 bases. Per germline, CDR1 SQVTM and CDR2 ANQGSEA. This CDR3 region has 16 residues. The V gene end was trimmed by 2 bases and the J gene end by 4 bases; junction bases not matched to a gene: 9. CDR3 region: CSVEYAGTGLYNEQFF. The CDR3, as DNA: TGCAGCGTTGAATACGCCGGGACAGGGTTGTACAATGAGCAGTTCTTC.

V is TRBV29-1 and J is TRBJ2-3; D ambiguous. V was clipped by 8 bases and J by 4 bases, with 7 bases between them. The CDR3 loop spans 10 amino acids. Germline lookup yields CDR1 SQVTM and CDR2 ANQGSEA. The DNA for the CDR3 is TGCAGCCACATATCAGATACGCAGTATTTT. The encoded protein is CSHISDTQYF.

The CDR3 sequence: CASRRTGEGTEAFF. CDR3 coding DNA: TGTGCCAGTAGAAGGACAGGGGAGGGCACTGAAGCTTTCTTT. The V and J genes are TRBV19 and TRBJ1-1, with TRBD1 matching over 9 bases. Trimming took 6 bases from V and 4 from J; bases not matched to a gene: 6. The CDR3 has 14 residues. Germline V lookup: CDR1 LNHDA, CDR2 SQIVND (reference sequence).

The rearrangement joins TRBV25-1 to TRBJ2-5; possible D gene TRBD1, 5 bases. CDR1 and CDR2 (germline): MGHDK, SYGVNS. The V end lost 5 bases, the J end lost 3 bases, and 16 bases lay between the germline ends. This CDR3 contains 15 residues. CDR3 in DNA: TGTGCCAGCAGTAGGGTAAAAGTAGGGGAAGAGACCCAGTACTTC. This gives the protein CASSRVKVGEETQYF.

V is TRBV27 and J is TRBJ2-3; D is ambiguous. V was shortened by 0 bases and J by 4 bases, with 5 bases between the two germline ends. Germline values: CDR1 MNHEY, CDR2 SMNVEV (reference sequence). This CDR3 spans 13 amino acids. The CDR3: CASSLSSADTQYF. CDR3 nucleotide sequence: TGTGCCAGCAGTTTATCGAGCGCAGATACGCAGTATTTT.

The gene calls are TRBV6-6 and TRBJ1-3; 9 positions match TRBD1. Germline V CDR1 and CDR2: MNHNY, SVGAGI (reference sequence). With V trimmed by 3 bases and J by 1 base, 4 bases remained unmatched. CDR3 size: 16 residues. CDR3 region: CASSYTGGGSGNTIYF. The CDR3 bases are TGTGCCAGCAGTTATACAGGGGGCGGTTCTGGAAACACCATATATTTT.

This rearrangement joins TRBV12-5 to TRBJ2-2, with 10 positions matching TRBD2. The CDR3 contains 19 residues. Germline loops: CDR1 LGHNT, CDR2 FRNRAP. J was trimmed by 1 base and V by 1 base; bases with no gene match: 9. CDR3 nucleotide sequence: TGTGCTAGTGGTTTGGCCCCTCTACTAGCGGGGCAGAACACCGGGGAGCTGTTTTTT. It is translated as CASGLAPLLAGQNTGELFF.

This clone showed up just a few times. V is TRBV30 and J is TRBJ2-2, with a weak D call TRBD1 (5 bases). CDR3 length: 13 amino acids. The ends were cut back, 0 bases at V and 3 bases at J, with 5 bases in the middle. Germline CDR1 is GTSNPN and CDR2 is SVGIG (reference sequence). Written as DNA, the CDR3 is TGTGCCTGGAGTGTCAGGGACACCGGGGAGCTGTTTTTT. This encodes CAWSVRDTGELFF.